This entry lists 13 T cell receptor beta chains sequenced from one sample in a study of beta chain features in type 1 diabetes. cDNA synthesis used the whole RNA isolate, giving expressed TCRB sequences. This table comes from immunoSEQ multiplex PCR, and its TCRdb copy is limited to in-frame clones, with some not included. The data hold under 400,000 clones, with about 20% observed a single time. The sequenced material came from naive CD4+ T cells from blood. These receptors all stem from a woman in her late teens or twenties in good health.

This clone was counted between two and nine times. The chain recombines TRBV4-2 with TRBJ1-5; tentatively, D is TRBD1 (5 bases). Looked up from germline, CDR1 is LGHNA and CDR2 is YNFKEQ. This CDR3 contains 12 residues. Trimming took 1 base from V and 8 from J, leaving 6 bases between them. The CDR3 bases are TGTGCCAGCAGCCAAGGGGGGGAGCCCCAGCATTTT. Residues: CASSQGGEPQHF.

The chain combines TRBV6-5 with TRBJ1-2; 7 nucleotides match TRBD1. The CDR3 is 15 amino acids. Germline V gene data show CDR1 as MNHEY and CDR2 as SVGAGI. V was clipped by 4 bases and J by 1 base; unmatched bases: 6. The CDR3 bases are TGTGCCAGCAGTTCGGGAGGGGGCGTTAACTATGGCTACACCTTC. This sequence encodes CASSSGGGVNYGYTF.

This clone came up many times. V usage is TRBV29-1 and J usage is TRBJ2-7; D perhaps matches TRBD1 (6 bases). Trimming removed 8 bases at V and 4 bases at J, with 12 bases between. The CDR3 has 11 residues. Germline V gene lookup returns CDR1 SQVTM and CDR2 ANQGSEA. The CDR3 DNA reads as TGCAGCTCCAGACAGGAGTACGAGCAGTACTTC. Its protein is CSSRQEYEQYF.

This clone was observed a few times. The chain links TRBV28 to TRBJ1-6; a possible D gene is TRBD1 (6 bases). Looked up from germline, CDR1 is MDHEN and CDR2 is SYDVKM. V lost 6 bases, J lost 7 bases, and 10 bases lay in between. The CDR3 has 13 residues. The CDR3: CASRVQGNSPLHF. CDR3 in DNA: TGTGCCAGCAGAGTCCAGGGGAATTCACCCCTCCACTTT.

This clone appeared a few times. The rearrangement uses TRBV19 and TRBJ2-7; D is possibly TRBD2 (5 bases). This CDR3 has 14 amino acids. The V and J ends lost 4 bases and 3 bases respectively, with 13 bases between them. Germline V lookup: CDR1 LNHDA, CDR2 SQIVND (reference sequence). CDR3 in amino acids: CASSTRFGDYEQYF. Written as DNA, the CDR3 is TGTGCCAGTAGTACCAGGTTCGGGGACTACGAGCAGTACTTC.

This chain connects TRBV27 to TRBJ2-5; D might be TRBD2 (6 bases). The CDR3 extends over 13 amino acids. Germline CDR1 MNHEY, CDR2 SMNVEV (reference sequence). V was cut by 5 bases and J by 0 bases, with 7 bases left in between. This CDR3 is CASSRTNQETQYF. The CDR3 coding sequence is TGTGCCAGCAGTCGGACTAACCAAGAGACCCAGTACTTC.

The rearrangement uses TRBV29-1 and TRBJ1-1; 7 nucleotides agree with TRBD1. The CDR3 totals 13 residues. V gave up 7 bases and J gave up 0 bases; unmatched junction bases: 5. The V gene's germline CDR1 is SQVTM and CDR2 ANQGSEA. DNA for the CDR3: TGCAGCGCTCGACAGGGAATGAACACTGAAGCTTTCTTT. Protein: CSARQGMNTEAFF.

The CDR3 region has the DNA TGTGCCAGTATGAGTATCGGACAGGGGTATAATGAGCAGTTCTTC. This gives the protein CASMSIGQGYNEQFF. The chain recombines TRBV19 with TRBJ2-1; TRBD1 agrees at 9 bases. Germline V gene data show CDR1 as LNHDA and CDR2 as SQIVND (reference sequence). After removal of 7 bases from V and 7 bases from J, the junction contained 11 bases not matched to a gene. CDR3 size: 15 residues.

The table lists this clone with a few counts. The V call is TRBV4-1, the J call TRBJ2-5; TRBD2 matches 7 bases. Trimming at V came to 4 bases and at J to 9 bases, leaving 8 bases not matched to a gene. Germline V gives CDR1 MGHRA, CDR2 YSYEKL. The CDR3 totals 13 residues. The CDR3 sequence: CASSLGLPSAQYF. Here the CDR3 DNA reads TGCGCCAGCAGCCTGGGACTACCCTCGGCCCAGTACTTC.

This clone was picked up a small number of times. The CDR3 region has the DNA TGTGCCAGCCCCCCTGGGAGCGGGAGAATGGATGAGCAGTTCTTC. Amino acids: CASPPGSGRMDEQFF. The V gene is TRBV6-5, the J gene TRBJ2-1; 8 bases are shared with TRBD2. There are 15 residues in the CDR3. Germline-derived CDR1 and CDR2 are MNHEY and SVGAGI. Germline trimming cut 8 bases from V and 8 bases from J; bases unmatched to any gene: 14.

This clone was seen more than once but under ten times. The V call is TRBV6-5, the J call TRBJ2-1, with 12 bases that match TRBD2. Germline CDR1 reads MNHEY; CDR2 reads SVGAGI. The CDR3 covers 16 residues. J was trimmed by 10 bases and V by 1 base; bases with no gene match: 8. CDR3 protein: CASSYWSSGGAIEQFF. The DNA of the CDR3 is TGTGCCAGCAGTTACTGGTCTAGCGGGGGGGCCATAGAGCAGTTCTTC.

Concerning this clone itself: Other DNA sequences in the sample encode the same CDR3. This chain uses TRBV5-1 with TRBJ2-7, with no clear D. Per germline, CDR1 SGHRS and CDR2 YFSETQ. V was cut by 0 bases and J by 0 bases, with 7 bases left in between. This CDR3 has 14 residues. Here the CDR3 DNA reads TGCGCCAGCAGCTTGGGAGACAACTCCTACGAGCAGTACTTC. Translating it yields CASSLGDNSYEQYF. Combining the CDR3 with reference TRBV5-1 and TRBJ2-7 gives the whole variable domain KAGVTQTPRYLIKTRGQQVTLSCSPISGHRSVSWYQQTPGQGLQFLFEYFSETQRNKGNFPGRFSGRQFSNSRSEMNVSTLELGDSALYLCASSLGDNSYEQYFGPGTRLTVT.

This clone appeared a few times. This chain uses TRBV4-1 with TRBJ2-1, with 7 nucleotides matching TRBD2. Unmatched junction bases numbered 12, after V lost 0 bases and J lost 7 bases. This CDR3 has 17 residues. Germline V gene data show CDR1 as MGHRA and CDR2 as YSYEKL. The CDR3 nucleotides read TGCGCCAGCAGCCAAGATCGGGGCGGGAGAGCGAGGAATGAGCAGTTCTTC. Amino acid sequence: CASSQDRGGRARNEQFF.